This T cell receptor beta chain was profiled in a study of cytomegalovirus exposure and HLA in healthy donors. General study findings and limits: Some V segments, TRBV6-2 and TRBV6-3 among them, were indistinguishable and were therefore excluded.

The PCR had 60 Vbeta and 13 Jbeta primers. Original handling: An analysis performed later counted around 80 million unique TCR beta chains (roughly 11 million of them shared). Clones were read by immunoSEQ multiplex PCR, and TCRdb kept only the in-frame ones, dropping some. V, J and clone size derive from that table, while D and trimming were established from the DNA sequence. The data show approximately 85,000 clones, with around three quarters seen just once and 6% to 9.5% held by the top ten. With respect to this clone: Its antigen is unidentified.

Deletions cut 6 bases from V and 8 bases from J, with 11 bases between. This CDR3 contains 12 residues. Germline assignment: CDR1 LGHNT and CDR2 FRNRAP. Sample: PBMCs. This chain uses TRBV12-5 with TRBJ2-1; D unclear. This TCR was sampled from a young man in good health and CMV-seronegative. CDR3 sequence reads: CASGSSRDEQFF. CDR3 nucleotides: TGTGCTAGTGGATCAAGTCGCGATGAGCAGTTCTTC.